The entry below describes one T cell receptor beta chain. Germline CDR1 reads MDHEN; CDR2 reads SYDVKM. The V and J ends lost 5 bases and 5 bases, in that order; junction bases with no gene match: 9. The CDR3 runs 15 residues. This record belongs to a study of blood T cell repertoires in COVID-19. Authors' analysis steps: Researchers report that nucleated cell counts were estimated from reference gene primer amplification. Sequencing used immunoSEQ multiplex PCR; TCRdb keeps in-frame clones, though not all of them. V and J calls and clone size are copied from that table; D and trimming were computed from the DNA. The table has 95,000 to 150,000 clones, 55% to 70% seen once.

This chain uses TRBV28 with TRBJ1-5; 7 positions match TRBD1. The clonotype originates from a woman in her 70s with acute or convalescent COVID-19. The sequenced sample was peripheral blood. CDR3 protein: CASSPSDRTDQPQHF. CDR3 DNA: TGTGCCAGCAGTCCTTCGGACAGGACCGATCAGCCCCAGCATTTT.